A selection of T cell receptor beta chains follows, all from one sample in a study of monozygotic twins with inflammatory bowel disease. TCRdb derives one entry per CDR3 protein from the 5' RACE reads, leaving out DNA. The listing contains about 160,000 distinct CDR3 sequences. The source material was blood. The source is a human donor with ulcerative colitis or Crohn's disease, or a healthy co-twin of an affected twin (not recorded which). The CDR3 runs from the conserved cysteine through the conserved F or W.

j_gene	v_gene	CDR3aa
TRBJ2-7	TRBV28	CASNKDGPTSYEQYF
TRBJ1-6	TRBV5-1	CASSLVSGRQNSPLHF
TRBJ2-1	TRBV4-1	CASSQLAGISYNEQFF
TRBJ2-7	TRBV20-1	CSAIGEGDRGGGEQYF
TRBJ2-7	TRBV12-3/TRBV12-4	CASSPGTSGGDSYEQYF
TRBJ1-1	TRBV20-1	CSVQGTTANTEAFF
TRBJ1-1	TRBV7-8	CASTPGTEVNTEAFF
TRBJ2-7	TRBV12-3/TRBV12-4	CASSGDRGYEQYF
TRBJ2-2	TRBV7-2	CASSLVAGVTGELFF
TRBJ2-1	TRBV4-1	CASSQLIGPTSYNEQFF
TRBJ2-2	TRBV9	CASSIVARDGELFF
TRBJ2-2	TRBV20-1	CSVQGTSGGPTGELFF
TRBJ2-5	TRBV29-1	CSVESGGGQETQYF
TRBJ2-1	TRBV5-1	CASSFGSGTNEQFF
TRBJ1-1	TRBV2	CASSPKGTVGFF
TRBJ1-1	TRBV7-9	CASSLVTTVVSPGAFF
TRBJ1-4	TRBV5-6	CASSPVWDEKLFF
TRBJ2-7	TRBV20-1	CSGERGSSYEQYF
TRBJ2-2	TRBV20-1	CSASDGTGELFF
TRBJ1-2	TRBV20-1	CSARDRGRLGYGYTF
TRBJ2-7	TRBV19	CASSIEDRGGYEQYF
TRBJ1-5	TRBV12-3/TRBV12-4	CASSLYDRRAGGNQPQHF
TRBJ2-2	TRBV10-3	CAISEGAGVSGELFF
TRBJ2-7	TRBV7-2	CASSFSTRGAGYEQYF
TRBJ2-2	TRBV12-3/TRBV12-4	CASSFGGPSNTGELFF
TRBJ1-5	TRBV24-1	CATSERTDNSNQPQHF
TRBJ2-7	TRBV5-5	CASNEQPGEQYF
TRBJ2-4	TRBV20-1	CSARKGPRNIQYF
TRBJ1-5	TRBV6-2/TRBV6-3	CASSTTIGQGNQPQHF
TRBJ2-3	TRBV20-1	CSASGVRYTDTQYF
TRBJ2-5	TRBV28	CASSLSGGTEETQYF
TRBJ2-4	TRBV9	CAPTRQGDIQYF
TRBJ2-7	TRBV20-1	CSAPGTGVVKQYF
TRBJ2-1	TRBV5-1	CASSFPPSGSIYEQFF
TRBJ2-5	TRBV24-1	CATSDPRAGGETQYF
TRBJ2-2	TRBV5-1	CASSPGGSTANTGELFF
TRBJ2-5	TRBV20-1	CSADRGVQETQYF
TRBJ1-4	TRBV6-5	CASSWWGATEINEKLFF
TRBJ2-5	TRBV13	CASSLGERETQYF
TRBJ1-4	TRBV7-6	CASSVSRGGNEKLFF
TRBJ2-7	TRBV5-6	CASSSVDRTYEQYF